Below, 10 T cell receptor beta chains from the same sample are listed, as sequenced in a study of cytomegalovirus exposure and HLA in healthy donors. PCR amplification relied on 60 Vbeta primers (plus 13 Jbeta primers). Produced via immunoSEQ multiplex PCR; TCRdb's table is partial and in-frame only. The sample yields around 100,000 clones, approximately 80% seen once. The sequencing input was PBMCs. All receptors come from a woman between 40 and 50 years old in good health and CMV-seronegative.

This clone has only a few counts. The gene calls are TRBV28 and TRBJ1-2; D gene uncertain. Germline-derived CDR1 and CDR2 are MDHEN and SYDVKM. V dropped 2 bases and J dropped 7 bases, with 8 bases sitting between them. The CDR3 length is 12 residues. The CDR3 here is CASSLSPFGYTF. The CDR3 DNA follows: TGTGCCAGCAGTTTAAGCCCGTTTGGCTACACCTTC.

CDR3 protein: CASSQGDRGPGGEKLFF. DNA for the CDR3: TGCGCCAGCAGCCAAGGTGACAGGGGGCCCGGGGGTGAAAAACTGTTTTTT. The chain couples TRBV4-3 to TRBJ1-4, with 10 bases fitting TRBD1. CDR3 length: 17 amino acids. The ends lost 1 base at V and 7 bases at J; junction bases unmatched: 9. Germline V gene sequence: CDR1 LGHNA, CDR2 YSLEER.

V and J are TRBV2 and TRBJ2-3; 8 bases map to TRBD1. The V gene end was trimmed by 9 bases and the J gene end by 5 bases; junction bases not matched to a gene: 10. The CDR3 sequence is 14 residues long. Germline-derived CDR1 and CDR2 are SNHLY and FYNNEI. The CDR3 sequence: CARQTGQGGDTQYF. The CDR3 coding sequence is TGTGCCAGACAAACCGGACAGGGTGGAGATACGCAGTATTTT.

For the CDR3, the DNA is TGTGCCAGCAGTCGACTAGCGGCAGAGCAGTTCTTC. It translates to CASSRLAAEQFF. The J gene is TRBJ2-1, the V gene TRBV28, with 9 bases fitting TRBD2. V dropped 5 bases and J dropped 10; count of bases not matched to a gene: 3. This CDR3 comprises 12 residues. CDR1 is MDHEN, CDR2 SYDVKM, per germline.

The J gene is TRBJ1-2, the V gene TRBV7-2; 8 bases align to TRBD1. This CDR3 has 15 residues. V shed 2 bases, J shed 6 bases, and the junction held 8 bases outside the gene matches. Germline V gene sequence: CDR1 SGHTA, CDR2 FQGNSA. The CDR3 loop is CASSLRTGKRDGYTF. The CDR3 DNA follows: TGTGCCAGCAGCTTAAGGACAGGGAAGAGAGATGGCTACACCTTC. The full variable domain, with the rest looked up from reference TRBV7-2 and TRBJ1-2, is GAGVSQSPSNKVTEKGKDVELRCDPISGHTALYWYRQSLGQGLEFLIYFQGNSAPDKSGLPSDRFSAERTGGSVSTLTIQRTQQEDSAVYLCASSLRTGKRDGYTFGSGTRLTVV.

This clone was seen a single time. The genes are TRBV7-9 and TRBJ1-2, with TRBD1 matching over 7 bases. V was clipped by 4 bases and J by 7 bases; unmatched bases: 12. The CDR3 is 15 residues long. Germline V gives CDR1 SEHNR, CDR2 FQNEAQ (reference sequence). The CDR3 bases are TGTGCCAGCAGCTACCAGGGGGGCGCGGATATTGGCTACACCTTC. Translation gives CASSYQGGADIGYTF.

The chain has TRBV19 and TRBJ2-1; 11 nucleotides align to TRBD2. The germline gives CDR1 LNHDA, CDR2 SQIVND (reference sequence). V lost 4 bases and J lost 7; bases outside the gene matches: 9. The CDR3 consists of 16 residues. This chain's CDR3 is CASSNPGLAAWNEQFF. Here the CDR3 DNA reads TGTGCCAGTAGTAACCCGGGACTAGCGGCATGGAATGAGCAGTTCTTC.

The rearrangement joins TRBV7-2 to TRBJ2-7; 9 nucleotides line up with TRBD1. Germline V gene sequence: CDR1 SGHTA, CDR2 FQGNSA. There are 14 residues in the CDR3. Unmatched junction bases numbered 5, after V lost 4 bases and J lost 4 bases. This CDR3 reads CASSWGQGVYEQYF. The CDR3 DNA follows: TGTGCCAGCAGCTGGGGACAGGGCGTATACGAGCAGTACTTC.

This clone has only one observation. This chain joins TRBV7-8 and TRBJ1-2; D perhaps matches TRBD1 (5 bases). Trimming pared 2 bases from V and 3 bases from J, leaving 22 bases between. This CDR3 has 18 amino acids. The germline CDR1 and CDR2 sequences are SGHVS and FQNEAQ. The CDR3 DNA reads TGTGCCAGCAGCTTAAGGGAAAGCAACACCGTAGGGGACTATGGCTACACCTTC. It specifies CASSLRESNTVGDYGYTF.

The chain combines TRBV11-1 with TRBJ2-1, with 8 nucleotides matching TRBD2. CDR3 size: 14 residues. J gave up 4 bases and V 4 bases, and 3 bases lay outside the gene matches. Looked up from germline, CDR1 is SGHAT and CDR2 is FQDESV (reference sequence). CDR3 loop: CASSYSGKYNEQFF. CDR3 nucleotides: TGTGCCAGCAGCTATAGCGGGAAATACAATGAGCAGTTCTTC.